The 20 T cell receptor beta chains below were found in one sample sequenced in a study of cytomegalovirus exposure and HLA in healthy donors. PCR amplification relied on 60 Vbeta primers (plus 13 Jbeta primers). Method: immunoSEQ multiplex PCR; TCRdb's copy keeps in-frame clones and lacks some. This sample contains roughly 50,000 clones. Sequencing was carried out using PBMCs. Receptors were obtained from a woman in her thirties or forties in good health and CMV-seronegative.

The CDR3 bases are TGTGCCAGCAGTGAGGGGACAGAATACAATGAGCAGTTCTTC. This encodes CASSEGTEYNEQFF. The genes are TRBV25-1 and TRBJ2-1, with TRBD1 matching 7 bases. Trimming at V came to 3 bases and at J to 4 bases, leaving 3 bases not matched to a gene. Germline V gene data show CDR1 as MGHDK and CDR2 as SYGVNS. This CDR3 has 14 amino acids.

As concerns this clone: The same CDR3 is also encoded by other DNA sequences in this sample. The rearrangement uses TRBV11-3 and TRBJ1-2; 8 nucleotides align to TRBD1. V trimming: 2 bases; J trimming: 4 bases; junction bases outside the gene matches: 0. Germline V gene sequence: CDR1 SGHNT, CDR2 YENEEA. This CDR3 region has 13 residues. The CDR3 loop reads CASSLTGGYGYTF. The CDR3 DNA is TGTGCCAGCAGCTTAACAGGGGGCTATGGCTACACCTTC.

This chain uses TRBV19 with TRBJ2-2; D is possibly TRBD1 (5 bases). This CDR3 is 14 amino acids long. Germline V gene sequence: CDR1 LNHDA, CDR2 SQIVND (reference sequence). The germline V and J ends were trimmed by 5 bases and 3 bases, with 10 bases remaining between them. CDR3 amino acids: CASSPGLDTGELFF. The CDR3 DNA reads as TGTGCCAGTAGTCCAGGGTTGGACACCGGGGAGCTGTTTTTT.

The chain is built from TRBV7-2 and TRBJ1-1; D might be TRBD1 (6 bases). Trimming left V 2 bases short and J 0 bases short, with 13 bases between. Per the germline V gene, CDR1 is SGHTA and CDR2 is FQGNSA. The CDR3 length is 16 residues. The CDR3 DNA reads as TGTGCCAGCAGCTTAAGCCCAGGGGACATGAACACTGAAGCTTTCTTT. It translates to CASSLSPGDMNTEAFF. The full variable domain, with the rest looked up from reference TRBV7-2 and TRBJ1-1, is GAGVSQSPSNKVTEKGKDVELRCDPISGHTALYWYRQSLGQGLEFLIYFQGNSAPDKSGLPSDRFSAERTGGSVSTLTIQRTQQEDSAVYLCASSLSPGDMNTEAFFGQGTRLTVV.

This chain links TRBV25-1 with TRBJ1-1, with D possibly matching TRBD1 (6 bases). The CDR3 consists of 15 residues. Looked up from germline, CDR1 is MGHDK and CDR2 is SYGVNS. Trimming removed 0 bases at V and 4 bases at J, with 12 bases between. CDR3 sequence (DNA): TGTGCCAGCAGTGAATATAGGGGGTCCCTCACTGAAGCTTTCTTT. It translates to CASSEYRGSLTEAFF.

J is TRBJ1-6 and V is TRBV30; TRBD1 might be the D (5 bases). The CDR3 loop spans 13 amino acids. V lost 5 bases and J lost 5, with 10 bases in between. Germline CDR1 reads GTSNPN; CDR2 reads SVGIG (reference sequence). Here the CDR3 reads CAWDSENNSPLHF. The CDR3 DNA reads TGTGCCTGGGACAGTGAGAATAATTCACCCCTCCACTTT.

This chain uses TRBV6-4 with TRBJ2-1, with TRBD2 identical over 9 bases. Germline V gives CDR1 MRHNA, CDR2 SNTAGT. After removal of 10 bases from V and 7 bases from J, the junction contained 14 bases not matched to a gene. CDR3 length: 15 residues. The CDR3 nucleotides read TGTGCCAAATATCGCGCGGGGGGGCTTTCAAATGAGCAGTTCTTC. It translates to CAKYRAGGLSNEQFF.

The chain uses TRBV6-5 and TRBJ1-2, with 9 bases lining up with TRBD1. V shed 7 bases and J 6 bases; nucleotides not matched to a gene: 6. The CDR3 loop spans 13 amino acids. Germline lookup yields CDR1 MNHEY and CDR2 SVGAGI. The CDR3 loop reads CASKGQGWDGYTF. The CDR3 DNA follows: TGTGCCAGCAAGGGACAGGGATGGGATGGCTACACCTTC.

This chain joins TRBV19 and TRBJ2-1, with TRBD1 identical over 7 bases. This CDR3 has 14 residues. V shed 1 base and J 6 bases; nucleotides not matched to a gene: 3. CDR1 is LNHDA and CDR2 is SQIVND in the germline V gene (reference sequence). Here the CDR3 reads CASSIGDSTNEQFF. The CDR3 DNA follows: TGTGCCAGTAGTATAGGGGACAGCACCAATGAGCAGTTCTTC. The full variable domain, with the rest looked up from reference TRBV19 and TRBJ2-1, is DGGITQSPKYLFRKEGQNVTLSCEQNLNHDAMYWYRQDPGQGLRLIYYSQIVNDFQKGDIAEGYSVSREKKESFPLTVTSAQKNPTAFYLCASSIGDSTNEQFFGPGTRLTVL.

In DNA form, the CDR3 reads TGTGCCAGCAGCTTAAGTTTGCTAGCGGGGGGGCACTACGAGCAGTACTTC. Its translation is CASSLSLLAGGHYEQYF. The chain is built from TRBV7-2 and TRBJ2-7; 12 bases agree with TRBD2. J was trimmed by 3 bases and V by 2 bases; bases with no gene match: 8. Germline values: CDR1 SGHTA, CDR2 FQGNSA. This CDR3 has 17 residues.

CDR3 in amino acids: CASSLTGVAGEQYF. The CDR3 region has the DNA TGCGCCAGCAGCTTGACAGGGGTTGCTGGCGAGCAGTACTTC. This chain links TRBV5-1 with TRBJ2-7; 7 nucleotides agree with TRBD1. This CDR3 comprises 14 residues. J lost 6 bases, V lost 1 base, and 7 bases had no gene match. The germline gives CDR1 SGHRS, CDR2 YFSETQ.

The CDR3, as DNA: TGCGCCAGCAGCGGTACTAGCGGGAGGAACACCGGGGAGCTGTTTTTT. The encoded protein is CASSGTSGRNTGELFF. J is TRBJ2-2 and V is TRBV5-1; 11 nucleotides align to TRBD2. The CDR3 has 16 residues. J gave up 1 base and V 4 bases, and 3 bases lay outside the gene matches. Germline V lookup: CDR1 SGHRS, CDR2 YFSETQ.

The chain joins TRBV10-2 to TRBJ1-1; 8 bases agree with TRBD1. The CDR3 sequence is 12 residues long. Germline V gene data show CDR1 as WSHSY and CDR2 as SAAADI. The junction had 2 bases not matched to a gene; V was cut back by 7 bases and J by 4 bases. In DNA form, the CDR3 reads TGCGCCAGCATTACAGGGGGCACTGAAGCTTTCTTT. Translating gives CASITGGTEAFF.

The chain employs TRBV27 and TRBJ2-7; D not resolved. The CDR3 extends over 14 amino acids. Per the germline V gene, CDR1 is MNHEY and CDR2 is SMNVEV (reference sequence). The V gene lost 7 bases and the J gene lost 2 bases, with 15 bases spanning the gap. CDR3 loop: CASKLSLSAYEQYF. Here the CDR3 DNA reads TGTGCCAGCAAACTTTCCCTGAGCGCCTACGAGCAGTACTTC.

This rearrangement joins TRBV20-1 to TRBJ1-2; D might be TRBD1 (5 bases). Per the germline V gene, CDR1 is DFQATT and CDR2 is SNEGSKA (reference sequence). The CDR3 runs to 11 residues. Deletions cut 1 base from V and 6 bases from J, with 6 bases between. Here the CDR3 reads CSARAGDGYTF. The CDR3 DNA is TGCAGTGCTAGAGCGGGGGATGGCTACACCTTC.

The rearrangement joins TRBV13 to TRBJ2-7; 8 bases align to TRBD2. Trimming removed 3 bases from V and 6 bases from J; junction bases left unmatched: 4. Looked up from germline, CDR1 is PRHDT and CDR2 is FYEKMQ (reference sequence). The CDR3 length is 13 residues. CDR3 in amino acids: CASSFGTRPEQYF. The CDR3, as DNA: TGTGCCAGCAGCTTCGGGACTAGACCCGAGCAGTACTTC.

The chain uses TRBV7-2 and TRBJ1-1; no clear D. This CDR3 has 15 amino acids. V lost 0 bases, J lost 1 base, and 9 bases lay in between. The germline gives CDR1 SGHTA, CDR2 FQGNSA. CDR3 sequence: CASSLAYRENTEAFF. For the CDR3, the DNA is TGTGCCAGCAGCTTAGCCTACAGAGAGAACACTGAAGCTTTCTTT.

This chain uses TRBV25-1 with TRBJ2-1, with D maybe TRBD2 (5 bases). V shed 9 bases and J shed 6 bases, with 15 bases lying between them. This CDR3 spans 13 amino acids. Germline V gene sequence: CDR1 MGHDK, CDR2 SYGVNS. The CDR3 DNA follows: TGTGCCAGTTCTTTGGTAGCGTTCAATGAGCAGTTCTTC. As protein: CASSLVAFNEQFF.

The chain links TRBV9 to TRBJ2-5; TRBD2 might be the D (6 bases). Germline V gene lookup returns CDR1 SGDLS and CDR2 YYNGEE. The CDR3 is 15 amino acids. Trimming cost V 4 bases and J 1 base, with 14 bases left between them. In DNA form, the CDR3 reads TGTGCCAGCAGCCCAAGCGGGCAGGGCCAAGAGACCCAGTACTTC. Protein sequence: CASSPSGQGQETQYF.

The chain recombines TRBV19 with TRBJ1-2; D not resolved. Germline V CDR1 and CDR2: LNHDA, SQIVND (reference sequence). The V and J ends lost 3 bases and 4 bases respectively, with 12 bases between them. The CDR3 runs 14 residues. This CDR3 is CASSMRDTLYGYTF. CDR3 in DNA: TGTGCCAGTAGTATGAGAGACACCCTCTATGGCTACACCTTC. Based on the CDR3 plus reference TRBV19 and TRBJ1-2, the full variable domain is DGGITQSPKYLFRKEGQNVTLSCEQNLNHDAMYWYRQDPGQGLRLIYYSQIVNDFQKGDIAEGYSVSREKKESFPLTVTSAQKNPTAFYLCASSMRDTLYGYTFGSGTRLTVV.